What follows are 27 T cell receptor beta chains derived from one specimen sequenced in a study of blood T cell repertoires in COVID-19. Measured with immunoSEQ multiplex PCR; TCRdb has only the in-frame clones, and not every one. Of about 380,000 clones listed, around 91% are singletons. Sequenced input: peripheral blood. These receptors were obtained from a man aged 18 to 29 with active or convalescent COVID-19.

V and J are TRBV4-3 and TRBJ2-1; TRBD1 might be the D (7 bases). This CDR3 is 17 amino acids long. V lost 3 bases to trimming and J lost 4 bases, with 19 bases between them. From germline, CDR1 is LGHNA and CDR2 YSLEER. The CDR3 nucleotides are TGCGCCAGCAGCCAGGGGGCGGCGGGACAGATATACAATGAGCAGTTCTTC. Its translation is CASSQGAAGQIYNEQFF.

J is TRBJ2-7 and V is TRBV6-5; D possibly corresponds to TRBD2 (5 bases). The CDR3 extends over 16 amino acids. Germline values: CDR1 MNHEY, CDR2 SVGAGI. The germline V and J ends were trimmed by 2 bases and 7 bases, with 21 bases remaining between them. The CDR3 sequence is CASSYHPARTPSEQYF. CDR3 bases: TGTGCCAGCAGTTACCACCCGGCGCGGACTCCTAGTGAGCAGTACTTC.

The rearrangement uses TRBV29-1 and TRBJ2-7; TRBD1 matches 12 bases. Trimming took 3 bases from V and 1 from J; bases not matched to a gene: 19. The CDR3 loop spans 20 amino acids. CDR1 and CDR2 (germline): SQVTM, ANQGSEA. CDR3 in DNA: TGCAGCGTTGAGCGGGAAGGAGGGACAGGGGGCGCAGGGGGTTCCTACGAGCAGTACTTC. Its translation is CSVEREGGTGGAGGSYEQYF.

The chain recombines TRBV21-1 with TRBJ2-5; TRBD1, as called in the table, went unchecked against the DNA. TRBV21-1 is a pseudogene locus. The CDR3 runs to 15 residues. CDR3 DNA: TGTGCCAGCAGTAAGCTAGATCGACAGGGGGAGACCCAGTACTTC. It yields the protein CASSKLDRQGETQYF.

The CDR3, as DNA: TGTGCCAGCACGCAGGCGGGGCGAGGCCAGCCCCAGCATTTT. It translates to CASTQAGRGQPQHF. The chain employs TRBV2 and TRBJ1-5, with a weak D call TRBD1 (5 bases). The ends were cut back, 7 bases at V and 7 bases at J, with 17 bases in the middle. Germline V lookup: CDR1 SNHLY, CDR2 FYNNEI. The CDR3 is 14 amino acids.

The J gene is TRBJ1-5, the V gene TRBV19, with D maybe TRBD1 (5 bases). This CDR3 region has 14 residues. Trimming shortened V by 8 bases and J by 7 bases, and 18 bases separated the two germline ends. Per germline, CDR1 LNHDA and CDR2 SQIVND (reference sequence). The CDR3 DNA sequence: TGTGCCAGTGGCGGACACCAACAGAGGCAGCCCCAGCATTTT. Translation gives CASGGHQQRQPQHF.

In this sample, this clone turned up once. CDR3 residues: CASTSRGGGTDTQYF. The CDR3 nucleotides are TGTGCCAGCACATCCCGTGGGGGGGGCACAGATACGCAGTATTTT. V is TRBV11-2 and J is TRBJ2-3; 7 bases align to TRBD2. The CDR3 loop spans 15 amino acids. CDR1 and CDR2 (germline): SGHAT, FQNNGV. The ends lost 7 bases at V and 1 base at J; junction bases unmatched: 8.

CDR3 loop: CAIRRGQASYEQYF. In nucleotides, the CDR3 is TGTGCCATCAGGAGGGGACAGGCTTCCTACGAGCAGTACTTC. The V gene is TRBV10-3, the J gene TRBJ2-7; TRBD1 matches 8 bases. Trimming cost V 6 bases and J 1 base; bases outside gene matches: 5. Germline V gene lookup returns CDR1 ENHRY and CDR2 SYGVKD. The CDR3 has 14 amino acids.

CDR3 sequence (DNA): TGTGCCAGTAGTATGTTTCTCCTGGAAAAACTGTTTTTT. The encoded protein is CASSMFLLEKLFF. This sequence joins TRBV19 and TRBJ1-4; no reliable D call. CDR1 and CDR2 from the germline V gene are LNHDA and SQIVND (reference sequence). Trimming took off 3 bases at V and 8 bases at J, with 10 bases between the two ends. The length of the CDR3 is 13 residues. The variable domain in full, completed from reference TRBV19 and TRBJ1-4, reads DGGITQSPKYLFRKEGQNVTLSCEQNLNHDAMYWYRQDPGQGLRLIYYSQIVNDFQKGDIAEGYSVSREKKESFPLTVTSAQKNPTAFYLCASSMFLLEKLFFGSGTQLSVL.

This sequence joins TRBV28 and TRBJ2-2; 10 nucleotides align to TRBD2. The CDR3 is 15 residues long. V was clipped by 7 bases and J by 3 bases; unmatched bases: 5. Germline CDR1 reads MDHEN; CDR2 reads SYDVKM. The CDR3 DNA follows: TGTGCCAGCACCCGGCTAGCGGGGGACACCGGGGAGCTGTTTTTT. As protein: CASTRLAGDTGELFF.

V and J are TRBV5-5 and TRBJ1-4, with 9 bases lining up with TRBD1. The CDR3 is made up of 16 amino acids. CDR1 and CDR2 (germline): SGHKS, YYEKEE (reference sequence). V trimming: 3 bases; J trimming: 7 bases; junction bases outside the gene matches: 10. CDR3 bases: TGTGCCAGCAGCTCCCAGCCCACAGGGGGCAGTGAAAAACTGTTTTTT. Its protein is CASSSQPTGGSEKLFF.

This sequence joins TRBV14 and TRBJ1-3; TRBD1 aligns across 7 bases. The ends lost 5 bases at V and 0 bases at J; junction bases unmatched: 7. From germline, CDR1 is SGHDN and CDR2 FVKESK. This CDR3 is 16 amino acids long. CDR3 nucleotide sequence: TGTGCCAGCAGCTATACAGGGGCCCACTCTGGAAACACCATATATTTT. This translates into CASSYTGAHSGNTIYF.

This clone is a singleton in its sample. The chain couples TRBV6-5 to TRBJ1-1, with D perhaps matching TRBD1 (6 bases). The CDR3 is 15 amino acids. V was cut by 2 bases and J by 0 bases, with 10 bases left in between. In germline, CDR1 is MNHEY, CDR2 SVGAGI. CDR3 nucleotide sequence: TGTGCCAGCAGTTACCGACAGGTCCTGAACACTGAAGCTTTCTTT. It encodes CASSYRQVLNTEAFF.

This clone was detected only a few times. The chain joins TRBV5-8 to TRBJ2-1, with TRBD1 matching 8 bases. Germline CDR1 SGHTS, CDR2 YDEGEE. The CDR3 is made up of 14 amino acids. Unmatched junction bases numbered 2, after V lost 1 base and J lost 5 bases. In nucleotides, the CDR3 is TGTGCCAGCAGCTTGAGACAGGGGAACAATGAGCAGTTCTTC. Protein product: CASSLRQGNNEQFF.

The chain couples TRBV6-5 to TRBJ1-1; D gene uncertain. The length of the CDR3 is 12 residues. Deletions cut 9 bases from V and 3 bases from J, with 11 bases between. Looked up from germline, CDR1 is MNHEY and CDR2 is SVGAGI. CDR3 coding DNA: TGTGCCAGTCTAGGCGCCTACACTGAAGCTTTCTTT. Residues: CASLGAYTEAFF.

CDR3 sequence (DNA): TGCGCCAGCAAAACACTAGCGGGACCCAATGAGCAGTTCTTC. Translating it yields CASKTLAGPNEQFF. The chain links TRBV4-1 to TRBJ2-1; 10 bases are a match to TRBD2. Germline V gene data show CDR1 as MGHRA and CDR2 as YSYEKL. The CDR3 is 14 amino acids. V lost 7 bases to trimming and J lost 6 bases; unmatched junction nucleotides: 6.

In this sample, this clone turned up a few times. The chain combines TRBV20-1 with TRBJ1-5, with 12 bases matching TRBD1. The CDR3 covers 15 residues. Trimming removed 3 bases from V and 6 bases from J; junction bases left unmatched: 6. Germline V CDR1 and CDR2: DFQATT, SNEGSKA (reference sequence). This chain's CDR3 is CSASSGTGGLQPQHF. CDR3 nucleotides: TGCAGTGCTAGTTCAGGGACAGGGGGCCTTCAGCCCCAGCATTTT.

In this sample, this clone turned up once. The rearrangement joins TRBV3-1 (or the pseudogene TRBV3-2) to TRBJ1-5, with D uncertain. The CDR3 loop spans 13 amino acids. Germline CDR1 reads LGHDT; CDR2 reads YNNKEL (reference sequence). V lost 1 base and J 7 bases, leaving 8 bases between the germline ends. CDR3 sequence (DNA): TGTGCCAGCAGCCAAGTCATGAGCCAGCCCCAGCATTTT. It encodes CASSQVMSQPQHF.

This clone came up a few times. The chain links TRBV15 to TRBJ2-7; TRBD2 agrees at 8 bases. The CDR3 totals 18 residues. In germline, CDR1 is LNHNV, CDR2 YYDKDF (reference sequence). J was trimmed by 0 bases and V by 5 bases; bases with no gene match: 15. DNA of the CDR3: TGTGCCACCAGCCCGAAAGGAGCTAGCGGGTTCTTCTCCTACGAGCAGTACTTC. It is translated as CATSPKGASGFFSYEQYF.

CDR3 region: CASSLTTRRRAYEQYF. The CDR3 DNA reads as TGTGCCAGCAGTTTAACGACCCGGCGGAGGGCCTACGAGCAGTACTTC. J is TRBJ2-7 and V is TRBV27, with D perhaps matching TRBD2 (6 bases). Trimming cost V 2 bases and J 2 bases, with 16 bases left between them. CDR3 length: 16 residues. The V gene's germline CDR1 is MNHEY and CDR2 SMNVEV (reference sequence).

This chain connects TRBV28 to TRBJ1-2; TRBD1 matches at 7 bases. The CDR3 has 12 residues. Germline CDR1 is MDHEN and CDR2 is SYDVKM. J gave up 8 bases and V 7 bases, and 7 bases lay outside the gene matches. CDR3 bases: TGTGCCAGCACCTTTAGACAGGGAGGCTACACCTTC. It translates to CASTFRQGGYTF.

V and J are TRBV15 and TRBJ2-7, with a weak D call TRBD1 (5 bases). V lost 7 bases and J 0 bases, leaving 10 bases between the germline ends. Germline values: CDR1 LNHNV, CDR2 YYDKDF (reference sequence). The CDR3 spans 13 residues. The CDR3 region has the DNA TGTGCCACCACCCCGGACAACTCCTACGAGCAGTACTTC. It translates to CATTPDNSYEQYF.

V gene TRBV11-3 combines with J gene TRBJ2-2, with 8 bases fitting TRBD1. The CDR3 has 15 amino acids. Trimming at V came to 3 bases and at J to 4 bases, leaving 4 bases not matched to a gene. Looked up from germline, CDR1 is SGHNT and CDR2 is YENEEA. The CDR3 loop is CASSFGQGGTGELFF. CDR3 bases: TGTGCCAGCAGCTTCGGACAGGGAGGCACCGGGGAGCTGTTTTTT.

The V gene is TRBV11-2, the J gene TRBJ2-3, with 10 bases fitting TRBD2. Germline V gene sequence: CDR1 SGHAT, CDR2 FQNNGV. The length of the CDR3 is 18 residues. J gave up 2 bases and V 3 bases, and 11 bases lay outside the gene matches. The CDR3 loop is CASSLPLGTSEITDTQYF. The DNA for the CDR3 is TGTGCCAGCAGCTTGCCACTAGGGACTAGCGAGATCACAGATACGCAGTATTTT.

The chain links TRBV5-1 to TRBJ1-1; 10 nucleotides align to TRBD1. Germline CDR1 SGHRS, CDR2 YFSETQ. Trimming took 2 bases from V and 4 from J; bases not matched to a gene: 5. The CDR3 is made up of 15 amino acids. The CDR3 nucleotides are TGCGCCAGCAGCTTTTCCGGGACAGGGGTCACTGAAGCTTTCTTT. This translates into CASSFSGTGVTEAFF.

The chain is built from TRBV4-1 and TRBJ2-5; TRBD2 aligns across 7 bases. The ends lost 3 bases at V and 5 bases at J; junction bases unmatched: 3. The CDR3 consists of 13 residues. CDR1 is MGHRA, CDR2 YSYEKL, per germline. The DNA of the CDR3 is TGCGCCAGCAGCCAGACTAGCTGGGAGACCCAGTACTTC. It codes for CASSQTSWETQYF.

The chain is built from TRBV7-9 and TRBJ1-2; D ambiguous. This CDR3 is 14 amino acids long. From germline, CDR1 is SEHNR and CDR2 FQNEAQ (reference sequence). Trimming left V 1 base short and J 7 bases short, with 13 bases between. CDR3 coding DNA: TGTGCCAGCAGCTTAGGAAGGGCAGCGGGTGGCTACACCTTC. Residues: CASSLGRAAGGYTF.